This entry describes one TCR beta chain. Sequencing used cDNA as its template, made by extracting RNA and reverse transcribing it. Clones were sequenced by immunoSEQ multiplex PCR, and TCRdb holds only the in-frame ones, with some missing. In the table there are some 44,000 clones, roughly 92% of which are singletons. Regarding treatment: oral pan-JAK inhibitor, 5-10 mg twice daily. This entry is derived from a study of CD8+ T cells in alopecia areata. Study overall: Twice a day, 5 to 10 mg of oral tofacitinib was administered to treated patients.

J gave up 6 bases and V 5 bases, and 14 bases lay outside the gene matches. This CDR3 contains 17 residues. CDR1 is LNHNV and CDR2 is YYDKDF in the germline V gene (reference sequence). This TCR was recovered from a human donor with alopecia areata. V is TRBV15 and J is TRBJ2-3; 10 nucleotides align to TRBD2. The material sequenced was CD8+ T cells sorted from blood, taken at week 24, from a patient treated with tofacitinib. The chain's CDR3 is CATSPRSGRGLKDTQYF. The CDR3 nucleotides read TGTGCCACCAGCCCCCGCAGCGGGAGGGGGCTGAAGGATACGCAGTATTTT.